The TCR beta chain under discussion was sequenced for a study of T-cell reconstitution after alpha-beta-depleted transplantation in children. The CDR3 extends over 13 amino acids. The germline gives CDR1 SQVTM, CDR2 ANQGSEA. The ends were cut back, 4 bases at V and 4 bases at J, with 11 bases in the middle. Ten or more counts support this clonotype. Its antigen is as yet unknown. Notes on the study in general: When one year had passed after transplant, most T-cell counts and diversity came from newly produced T cells. Several hundred rapidly expanded clones from non-depleted graft cells reportedly supplied alpha-beta T cells about two months post-transplant. Certain patients had high TCRbeta diversity at day 60, and it came from recipient T cells and thymic progenitors that survived.

The TCRbeta library was prepared with unique molecular identifiers. TCRdb analysed the PCR reads with MiXCR anew, one entry per CDR3 protein. The sample includes tens of thousands of distinct CDR3 sequences, roughly 16% of them seen just once. The sequencing here drew on PBMCs, mostly from graft donor cells, taken 180 days after TCRalphabeta/CD19-depleted stem cell transplant. This sequence was found in a male patient between 2 and 10 years old who had a stem cell transplant for acute lymphoblastic leukemia, so the T cells may come from the graft donor. V gene TRBV29-1 combines with J gene TRBJ1-5; tentatively, D is TRBD1 (5 bases). The CDR3 spells CSVVKEGNQPQHF. Here the CDR3 DNA reads TGCAGCGTTGTTAAAGAGGGGAATCAGCCCCAGCATTTT. The full variable domain, its missing parts supplied by reference TRBV29-1 and TRBJ1-5, is SAVISQKPSRDICQRGTSLTIQCQVDSQVTMMFWYRQQPGQSLTLIATANQGSEATYESGFVIDKFPISRPNLTFSTLTVSNMSPEDSSIYLCSVVKEGNQPQHFGDGTRLSIL.